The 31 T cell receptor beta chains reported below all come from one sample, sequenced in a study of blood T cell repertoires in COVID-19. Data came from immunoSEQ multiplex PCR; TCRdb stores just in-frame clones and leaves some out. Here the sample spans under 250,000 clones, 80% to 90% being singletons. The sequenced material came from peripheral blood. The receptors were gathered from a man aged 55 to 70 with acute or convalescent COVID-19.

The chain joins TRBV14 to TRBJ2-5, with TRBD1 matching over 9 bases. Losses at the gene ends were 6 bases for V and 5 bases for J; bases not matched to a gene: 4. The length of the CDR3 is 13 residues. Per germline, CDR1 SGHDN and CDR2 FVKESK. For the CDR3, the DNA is TGTGCCAGCAGTTGGGACAGGGATGAGACCCAGTACTTC. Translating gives CASSWDRDETQYF. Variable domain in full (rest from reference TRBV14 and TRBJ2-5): EAGVTQFPSHSVIEKGQTVTLRCDPISGHDNLYWYRRVMGKEIKFLLHFVKESKQDESGMPNNRFLAERTGGTYSTLKVQPAELEDSGVYFCASSWDRDETQYFGPGTRLLVL.

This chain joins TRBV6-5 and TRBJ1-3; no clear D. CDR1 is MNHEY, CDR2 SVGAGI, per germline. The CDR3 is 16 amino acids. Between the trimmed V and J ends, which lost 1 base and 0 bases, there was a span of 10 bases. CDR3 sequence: CASSYFQDRSGNTIYF. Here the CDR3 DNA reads TGTGCCAGCAGTTACTTTCAGGATCGCTCTGGAAACACCATATATTTT.

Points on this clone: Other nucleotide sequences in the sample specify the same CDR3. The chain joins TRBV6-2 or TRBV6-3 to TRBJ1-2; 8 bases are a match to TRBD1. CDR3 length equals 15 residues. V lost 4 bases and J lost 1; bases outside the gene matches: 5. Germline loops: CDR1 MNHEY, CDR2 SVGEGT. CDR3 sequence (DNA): TGTGCCAGCAGTTCATCCGACAGGGGTAACTATGGCTACACCTTC. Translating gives CASSSSDRGNYGYTF.

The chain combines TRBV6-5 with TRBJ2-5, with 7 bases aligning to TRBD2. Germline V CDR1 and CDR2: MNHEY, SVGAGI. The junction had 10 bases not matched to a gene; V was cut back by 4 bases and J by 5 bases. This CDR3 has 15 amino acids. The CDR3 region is CASSSPGRGEETQYF. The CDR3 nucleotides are TGTGCCAGCAGTTCCCCGGGGAGGGGAGAGGAGACCCAGTACTTC.

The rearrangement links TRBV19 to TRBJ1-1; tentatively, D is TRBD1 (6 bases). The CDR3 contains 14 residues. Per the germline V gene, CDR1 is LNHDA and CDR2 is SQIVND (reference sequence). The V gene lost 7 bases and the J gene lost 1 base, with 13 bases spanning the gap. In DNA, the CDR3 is TGTGCCAGTACCATGAGGGGGAGGAACACTGAAGCTTTCTTT. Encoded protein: CASTMRGRNTEAFF.

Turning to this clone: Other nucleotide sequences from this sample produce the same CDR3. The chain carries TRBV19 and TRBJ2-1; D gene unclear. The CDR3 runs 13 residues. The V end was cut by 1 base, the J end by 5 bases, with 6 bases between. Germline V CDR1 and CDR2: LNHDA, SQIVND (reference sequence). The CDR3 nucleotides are TGTGCCAGTAGTATAGGTCAGAACAATGAGCAGTTCTTC. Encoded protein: CASSIGQNNEQFF.

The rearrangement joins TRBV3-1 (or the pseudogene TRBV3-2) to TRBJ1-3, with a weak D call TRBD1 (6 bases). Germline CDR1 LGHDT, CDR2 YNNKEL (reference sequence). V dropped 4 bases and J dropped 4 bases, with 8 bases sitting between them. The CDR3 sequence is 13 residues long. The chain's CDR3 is CASSLGTGNTIYF. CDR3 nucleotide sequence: TGTGCCAGCAGCCTCGGGACAGGAAACACCATATATTTT.

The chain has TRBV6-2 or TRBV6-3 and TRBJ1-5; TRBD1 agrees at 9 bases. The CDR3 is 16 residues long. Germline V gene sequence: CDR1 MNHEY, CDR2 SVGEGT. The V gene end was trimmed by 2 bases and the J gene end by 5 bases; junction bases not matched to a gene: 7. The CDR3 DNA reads TGTGCCAGCAGTTACCTGAACAGGGGGCTGTATCAGCCCCAGCATTTT. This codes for CASSYLNRGLYQPQHF.

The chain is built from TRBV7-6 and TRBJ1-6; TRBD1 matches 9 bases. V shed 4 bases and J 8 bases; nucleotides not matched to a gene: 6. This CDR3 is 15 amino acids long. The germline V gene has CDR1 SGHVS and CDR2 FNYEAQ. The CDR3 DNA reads TGTGCCAGCAGCTCTGGACAGGGGTGGGATTCACCCCTCCACTTT. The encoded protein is CASSSGQGWDSPLHF.

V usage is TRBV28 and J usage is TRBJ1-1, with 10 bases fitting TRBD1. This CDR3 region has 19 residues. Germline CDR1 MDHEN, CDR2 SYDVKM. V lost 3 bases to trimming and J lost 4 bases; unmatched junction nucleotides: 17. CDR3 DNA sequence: TGTGCCAGCAGTTTTTTGTTGACAGGGGGCGCGAGGATAGGCACTGAAGCTTTCTTT. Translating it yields CASSFLLTGGARIGTEAFF.

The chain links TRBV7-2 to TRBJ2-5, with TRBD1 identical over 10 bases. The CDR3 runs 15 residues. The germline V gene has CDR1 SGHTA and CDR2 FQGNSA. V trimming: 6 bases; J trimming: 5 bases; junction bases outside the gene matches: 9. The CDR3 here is CASSPDRGPGETQYF. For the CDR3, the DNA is TGTGCCAGCAGTCCCGACAGGGGGCCTGGGGAGACCCAGTACTTC. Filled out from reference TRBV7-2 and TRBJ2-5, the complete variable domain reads GAGVSQSPSNKVTEKGKDVELRCDPISGHTALYWYRQSLGQGLEFLIYFQGNSAPDKSGLPSDRFSAERTGGSVSTLTIQRTQQEDSAVYLCASSPDRGPGETQYFGPGTRLLVL.

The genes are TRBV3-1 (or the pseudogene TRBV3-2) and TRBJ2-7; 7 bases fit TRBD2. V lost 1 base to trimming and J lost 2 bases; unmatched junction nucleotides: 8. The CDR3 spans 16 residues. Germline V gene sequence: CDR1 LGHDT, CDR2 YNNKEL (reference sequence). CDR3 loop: CASSQAPGLPPYEQYF. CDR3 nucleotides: TGTGCCAGCAGCCAAGCACCGGGACTACCCCCCTACGAGCAGTACTTC.

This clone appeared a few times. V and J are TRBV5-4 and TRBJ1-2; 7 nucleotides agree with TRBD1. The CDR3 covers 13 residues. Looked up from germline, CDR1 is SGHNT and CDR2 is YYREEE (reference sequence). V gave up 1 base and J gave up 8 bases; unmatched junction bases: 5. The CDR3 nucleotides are TGTGCCAGCAGCTTGAGACAGGGATTCGGCTACACCTTC. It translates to CASSLRQGFGYTF.

CDR3 in DNA: TGTGCCAGCAGCCTCCGGGACTCTGAGCAGTTCTTC. Encoded protein: CASSLRDSEQFF. The chain recombines TRBV3-1 (or the pseudogene TRBV3-2) with TRBJ2-1; a weak D match, TRBD2 (6 bases). Trimming removed 4 bases at V and 9 bases at J, with 10 bases between. In germline, CDR1 is LGHDT, CDR2 YNNKEL (reference sequence). CDR3 length: 12 residues.

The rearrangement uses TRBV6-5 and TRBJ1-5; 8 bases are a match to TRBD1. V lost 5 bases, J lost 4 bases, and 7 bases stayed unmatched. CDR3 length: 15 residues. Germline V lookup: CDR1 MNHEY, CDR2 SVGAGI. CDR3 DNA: TGTGCCAGCAGTCTGGACAGGGATATTAATCAGCCCCAGCATTTT. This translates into CASSLDRDINQPQHF.

The CDR3 bases are TGTGCCAGCAGTTTAAGTGGGCGACAGAGAATTAAAAACATTCAGTACTTC. Protein sequence: CASSLSGRQRIKNIQYF. The chain carries TRBV27 and TRBJ2-4, with D perhaps TRBD1 (5 bases). Germline V gives CDR1 MNHEY, CDR2 SMNVEV (reference sequence). Trimming left V 2 bases short and J 4 bases short, with 18 bases between. The CDR3 spans 17 residues.

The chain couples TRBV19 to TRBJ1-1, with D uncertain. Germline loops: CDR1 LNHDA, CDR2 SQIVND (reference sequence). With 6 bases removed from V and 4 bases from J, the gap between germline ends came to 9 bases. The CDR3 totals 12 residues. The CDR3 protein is CASSPPSTEAFF. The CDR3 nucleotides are TGTGCCAGTAGCCCCCCGAGCACTGAAGCTTTCTTT.

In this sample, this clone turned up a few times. Here the CDR3 DNA reads TGTGCCAGCAGCTCCCAGGGGGAATGGACCCAGTACTTC. Its translation is CASSSQGEWTQYF. The genes are TRBV7-2 and TRBJ2-5, with TRBD1 matching over 7 bases. There are 13 residues in the CDR3. Germline V gene data show CDR1 as SGHTA and CDR2 as FQGNSA. V shed 4 bases, J shed 7 bases, and the junction held 6 bases outside the gene matches.

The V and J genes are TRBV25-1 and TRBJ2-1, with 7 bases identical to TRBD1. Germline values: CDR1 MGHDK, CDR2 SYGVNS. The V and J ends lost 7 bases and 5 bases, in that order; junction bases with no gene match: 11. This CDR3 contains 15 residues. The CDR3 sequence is CASNSDRVRNNEQFF. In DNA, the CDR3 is TGTGCCAGCAACAGTGACAGGGTCCGTAACAATGAGCAGTTCTTC.

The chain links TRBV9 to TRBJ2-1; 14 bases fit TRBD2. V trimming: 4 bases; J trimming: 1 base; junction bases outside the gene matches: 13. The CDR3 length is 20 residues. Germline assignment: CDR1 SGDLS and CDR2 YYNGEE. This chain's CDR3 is CASSSPPTGLAGGSYNEQFF. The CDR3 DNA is TGTGCCAGCAGCTCCCCCCCTACTGGACTAGCGGGGGGTTCCTACAATGAGCAGTTCTTC.

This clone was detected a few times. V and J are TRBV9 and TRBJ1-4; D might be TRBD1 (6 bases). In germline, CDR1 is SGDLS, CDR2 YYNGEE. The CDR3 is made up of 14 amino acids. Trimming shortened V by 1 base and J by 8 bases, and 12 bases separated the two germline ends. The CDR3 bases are TGTGCCAGCAGCGTAACAGGGAATAGGGAAAAACTGTTTTTT. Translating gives CASSVTGNREKLFF.

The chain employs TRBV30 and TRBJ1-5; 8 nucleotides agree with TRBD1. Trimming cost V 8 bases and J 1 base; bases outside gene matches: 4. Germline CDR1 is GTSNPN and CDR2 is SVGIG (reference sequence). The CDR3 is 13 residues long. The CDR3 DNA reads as TGTGCCCTAGGACAGGGCAGCAATCAGCCCCAGCATTTT. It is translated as CALGQGSNQPQHF.

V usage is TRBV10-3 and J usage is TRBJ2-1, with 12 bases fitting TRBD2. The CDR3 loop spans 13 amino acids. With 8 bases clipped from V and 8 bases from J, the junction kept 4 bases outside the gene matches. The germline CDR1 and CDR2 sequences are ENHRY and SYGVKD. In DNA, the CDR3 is TGTGCCATCGGACTAGCGGGAAAGGATGAGCAGTTCTTC. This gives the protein CAIGLAGKDEQFF.

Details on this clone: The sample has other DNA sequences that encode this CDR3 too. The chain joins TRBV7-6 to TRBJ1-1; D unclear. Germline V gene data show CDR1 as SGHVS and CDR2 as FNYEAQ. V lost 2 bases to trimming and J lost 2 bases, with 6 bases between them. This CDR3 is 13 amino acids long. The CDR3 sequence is CASSLSENTEAFF. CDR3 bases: TGTGCCAGCAGCTTAAGCGAAAACACTGAAGCTTTCTTT.

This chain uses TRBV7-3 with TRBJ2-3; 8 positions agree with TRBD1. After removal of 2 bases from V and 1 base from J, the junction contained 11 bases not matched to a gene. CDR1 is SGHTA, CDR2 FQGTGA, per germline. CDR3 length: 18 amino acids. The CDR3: CASSLPRTTGAGTDTQYF. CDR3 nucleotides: TGTGCCAGCAGCTTACCCCGCACGACAGGGGCCGGCACAGATACGCAGTATTTT.

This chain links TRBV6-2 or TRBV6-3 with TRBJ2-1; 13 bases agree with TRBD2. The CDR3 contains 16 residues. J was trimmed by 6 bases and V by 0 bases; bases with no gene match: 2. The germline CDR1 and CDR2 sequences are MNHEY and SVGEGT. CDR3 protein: CASSYSGTSGINEQFF. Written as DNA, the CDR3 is TGTGCCAGCAGTTACTCGGGGACTAGCGGGATCAATGAGCAGTTCTTC.

CDR3 in DNA: TGTGCCAGCTCACCACCTGGGGCGGCCAATCAGCCCCAGCATTTT. Its protein product is CASSPPGAANQPQHF. The rearrangement joins TRBV18 to TRBJ1-5; D perhaps matches TRBD1 (5 bases). The CDR3 runs to 15 residues. Trimming left V 0 bases short and J 3 bases short, with 9 bases between. Germline values: CDR1 KGHSH, CDR2 LQKENI. Based on the CDR3 plus reference TRBV18 and TRBJ1-5, the full variable domain is NAGVMQNPRHLVRRRGQEARLRCSPMKGHSHVYWYRQLPEEGLKFMVYLQKENIIDESGMPKERFSAEFPKEGPSILRIQQVVRGDSAAYFCASSPPGAANQPQHFGDGTRLSIL.

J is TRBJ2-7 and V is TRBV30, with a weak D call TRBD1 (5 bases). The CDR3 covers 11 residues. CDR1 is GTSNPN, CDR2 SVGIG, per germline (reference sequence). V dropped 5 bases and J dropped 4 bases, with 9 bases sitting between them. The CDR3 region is CAWGASYEQYF. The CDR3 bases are TGTGCCTGGGGGGCCAGTTACGAGCAGTACTTC.

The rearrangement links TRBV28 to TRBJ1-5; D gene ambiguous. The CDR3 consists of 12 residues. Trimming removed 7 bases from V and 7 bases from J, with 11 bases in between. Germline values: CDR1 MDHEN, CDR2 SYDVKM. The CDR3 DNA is TGTGCCAGCACCCTCCCGTCGCAGCCCCAGCATTTT. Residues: CASTLPSQPQHF.

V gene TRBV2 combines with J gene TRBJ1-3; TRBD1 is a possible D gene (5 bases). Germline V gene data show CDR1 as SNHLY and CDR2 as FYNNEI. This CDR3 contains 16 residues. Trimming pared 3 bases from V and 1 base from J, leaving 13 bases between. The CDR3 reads CASSEGTLRSGNTIYF. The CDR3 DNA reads TGTGCCAGCAGTGAGGGGACTCTACGTTCTGGAAACACCATATATTTT.

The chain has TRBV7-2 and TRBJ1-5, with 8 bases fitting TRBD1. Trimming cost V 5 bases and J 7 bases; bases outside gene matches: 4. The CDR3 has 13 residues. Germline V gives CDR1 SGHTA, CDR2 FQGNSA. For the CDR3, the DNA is TGTGCCAGCAGCGCGGGACAGGTGCAGCCCCAGCATTTT. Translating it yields CASSAGQVQPQHF.